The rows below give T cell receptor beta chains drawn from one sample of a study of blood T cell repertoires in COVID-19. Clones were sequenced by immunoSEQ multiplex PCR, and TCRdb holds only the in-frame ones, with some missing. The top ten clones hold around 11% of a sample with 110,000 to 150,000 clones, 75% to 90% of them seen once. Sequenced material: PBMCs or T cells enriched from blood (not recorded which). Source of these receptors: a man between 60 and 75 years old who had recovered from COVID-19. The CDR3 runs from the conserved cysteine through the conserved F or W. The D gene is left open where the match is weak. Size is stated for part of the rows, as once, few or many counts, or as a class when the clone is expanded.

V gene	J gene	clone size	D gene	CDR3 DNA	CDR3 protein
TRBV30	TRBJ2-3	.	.	TGTGCCTGGACCCAGAGCACAGATACGCAGTATTTT	CAWTQSTDTQYF
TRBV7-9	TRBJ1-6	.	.	TGTGCCAGCAGCTTAAGGATGGGCAATTCACCCCTCCACTTT	CASSLRMGNSPLHF
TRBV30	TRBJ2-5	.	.	TGTGCCTGGAGTCCTCCAGGGGAGACCCAGTACTTC	CAWSPPGETQYF
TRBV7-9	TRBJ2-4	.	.	TGTGCCAGCAGCTTATCCGGCATTCAGTACTTC	CASSLSGIQYF
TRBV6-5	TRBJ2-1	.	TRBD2	TGTGCCACCAAGCGGGGGAGCTCCTACAATGAGCAGTTCTTC	CATKRGSSYNEQFF
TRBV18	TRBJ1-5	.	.	TGTGCCAGCTCACCACCCGGACAGCTCAATCAGCCCCAGCATTTT	CASSPPGQLNQPQHF
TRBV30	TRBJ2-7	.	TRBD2	TGTGCCTGGAGCAAAGGACTAGCGGGAGGGGTCTTTGGCGAGCAGTACTTC	CAWSKGLAGGVFGEQYF
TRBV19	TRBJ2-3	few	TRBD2	TGTGCCAGTAGTATTTGGAGGTCTAGCGGGGGTGAAACCGGGCAGTATTTT	CASSIWRSSGGETGQYF
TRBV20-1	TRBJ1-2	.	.	TGCAGTGCTAGTGGACAGAGGGGGTATGGCTACACCTTC	CSASGQRGYGYTF
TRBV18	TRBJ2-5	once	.	TGTGCCAGCTCATCCATCGGGACTTCCCAAGAGACCCAGTACTTC	CASSSIGTSQETQYF
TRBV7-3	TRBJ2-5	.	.	TGTGCCAGCAGCCCAGGGGACGCAGAGACCCAGTACTTC	CASSPGDAETQYF
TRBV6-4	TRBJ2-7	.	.	TGTGCCAGCATAGATCGGGCAGGGAGGTACGAGCAGTACTTC	CASIDRAGRYEQYF
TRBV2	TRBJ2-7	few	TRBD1	TGTGCCAGCAGTCCGGGGACAGGTTACTACGAGCAGTACTTC	CASSPGTGYYEQYF
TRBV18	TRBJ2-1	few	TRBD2	TGTGCCAGCTCACCACGACTAGCGGGGGACTACAATGAGCAGTTCTTC	CASSPRLAGDYNEQFF
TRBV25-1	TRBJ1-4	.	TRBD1	TGTGCCAGCAGTAGAACCGGGACAGAGAATGAAAAACTGTTTTTT	CASSRTGTENEKLFF
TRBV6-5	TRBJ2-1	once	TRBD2	TGTGCCAGCCAAAGCGGGGGGGGTGCCAACAATGAGCAGTTCTTC	CASQSGGGANNEQFF
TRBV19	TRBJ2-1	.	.	TGTGCCAGTAGTCCCGCGAGCGGCTCCTACAATGAGCAGTTCTTC	CASSPASGSYNEQFF
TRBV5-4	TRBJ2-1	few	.	TGTGCCAGCAGCTCCCTCGGTCTGAATGAGCAGTTCTTC	CASSSLGLNEQFF
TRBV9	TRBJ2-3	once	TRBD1	TGTGCCAGCAGCGCTGGGACAGCCACAGATACGCAGTATTTT	CASSAGTATDTQYF
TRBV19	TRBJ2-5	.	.	TGTGCCAGTAGTCGGGGAGAGACCCAGTACTTC	CASSRGETQYF
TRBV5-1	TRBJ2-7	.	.	TGCGCCAGCAGCCCTACGGGGTTGTCCTACGAGCAGTACTTC	CASSPTGLSYEQYF
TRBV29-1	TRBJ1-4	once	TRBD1	TGCAGCGTCGAAACAGGGGGATGGGATGAAAAACTGTTTTTT	CSVETGGWDEKLFF
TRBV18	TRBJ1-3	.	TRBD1	TGTGCCAGCAACACAGGGGTTGGAAACACCATATATTTT	CASNTGVGNTIYF
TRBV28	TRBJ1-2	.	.	TGTGCCAGCAGTTCAAGGACATTGTCTCGAGAAAAATATGGCTACACCTTC	CASSSRTLSREKYGYTF
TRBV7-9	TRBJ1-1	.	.	TGTGCCAGCAGCTTAGTACTCGCTGAAGCTTTCTTT	CASSLVLAEAFF
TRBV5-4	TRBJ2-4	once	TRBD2	TGTGCCAGCAGCGTGGGAAGGGTTCGGGGGGTTCAGTACTTC	CASSVGRVRGVQYF
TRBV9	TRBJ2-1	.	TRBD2	TGTGCCAGCAGCGCCGGACTAGGAGGCACCTACAATGAGCAGTTCTTC	CASSAGLGGTYNEQFF
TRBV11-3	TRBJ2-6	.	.	TGTGCCAGCAGCCCGAGGGCCAGGACTGGGGCCAACGTCCTGACTTTC	CASSPRARTGANVLTF
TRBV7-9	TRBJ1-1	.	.	TGTGCCAGCAGCCCGGTGGGGGGAGGTAGGACTGAAGCTTTCTTT	CASSPVGGGRTEAFF
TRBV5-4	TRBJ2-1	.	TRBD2	TGTGCCAGCAGCTTGCGGGCGGGGGTGACCTACAATGAGCAGTTCTTC	CASSLRAGVTYNEQFF
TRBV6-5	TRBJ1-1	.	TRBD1	TGTGCCAGCAGTTCGACAGGGTCGACTGAAGCTTTCTTT	CASSSTGSTEAFF
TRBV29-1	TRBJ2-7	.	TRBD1	TGCAGCGTTGAAGGGTACCGGGACAGCCCCTACGAGCAGTACTTC	CSVEGYRDSPYEQYF
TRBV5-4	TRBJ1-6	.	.	TGTGCCAGTGGCGGGACCCTCGCCAATTCACCCCTCCACTTT	CASGGTLANSPLHF
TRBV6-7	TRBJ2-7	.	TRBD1	TGTGCCACCCCGGGACAGGGGATTTACCTGGCCCCTGGACACTACGAGCAGTACTTC	CATPGQGIYLAPGHYEQYF
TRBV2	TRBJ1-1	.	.	TGTGCCAGTCCAGGACAGAGGGGGACTGAAGCTTTCTTT	CASPGQRGTEAFF
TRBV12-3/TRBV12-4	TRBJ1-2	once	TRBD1	TGTGCCAGCAGTGATAGGGGGCGGGGTGGCTACACCTTC	CASSDRGRGGYTF
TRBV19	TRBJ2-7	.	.	TGTGCCAGTAGTATAGGTCCCACCTACTACGAGCAGTACTTC	CASSIGPTYYEQYF
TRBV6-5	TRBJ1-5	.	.	TGTGCCAGCAGTTCTTACAGGGAAAGCAATCAGCCCCAGCATTTT	CASSSYRESNQPQHF
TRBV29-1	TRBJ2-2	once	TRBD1	TGCAGCGTTGCATGGGGACAGGGGGGGCTCGGGGAGCTGTTTTTT	CSVAWGQGGLGELFF
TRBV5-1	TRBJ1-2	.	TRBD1	TGCGCCAGCAAACTGAGTCAGGGGGCTCTATATGGCTACACCTTC	CASKLSQGALYGYTF
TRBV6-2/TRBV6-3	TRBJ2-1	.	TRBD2	TGTGCCAGCAGTTACTTTCTAGCGGAGCGAAGTTTCTACAATGAGCAGTTCTTC	CASSYFLAERSFYNEQFF
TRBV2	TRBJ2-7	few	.	TGTGCCAGCAGTGGTCTACAGCTCGCCTACGAGCAGTACTTC	CASSGLQLAYEQYF
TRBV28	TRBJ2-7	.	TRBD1	TGTGCCAGCAGTTGGGACAGCATTTACGAGCAGTACTTC	CASSWDSIYEQYF